The 26 T cell receptor beta chains in this list originate from one sample, sequenced in a study of blood T cells in healthy people across ages. With a J-beta primer mix and a sample-barcoded 5' primer, a second PCR ran 7 to 11 cycles. TCRdb independently ran MiXCR on the 5' RACE reads; one entry per CDR3 protein. Among 1,300,000 or so distinct CDR3 sequences, roughly 59% were seen once, and the ten largest hold 5.5% to 8%. The sequencing sample was made of blood. These receptor sequences come from a man aged 18 to 29 in good health.

This clonotype was seen more than once but under ten times. J is TRBJ2-3 and V is TRBV11-2; the D gene is possibly TRBD1 (6 bases). Trimming cost V 4 bases and J 4 bases, with 15 bases left between them. Germline loops: CDR1 SGHAT, CDR2 FQNNGV. CDR3 length: 15 amino acids. The CDR3 coding sequence is TGTGCCAGCAGCTCCCTACAGGGAAGCGCAGATACGCAGTATTTT. Protein sequence: CASSSLQGSADTQYF.

J is TRBJ1-4 and V is TRBV29-1, with D possibly matching TRBD1 (6 bases). The germline CDR1 and CDR2 sequences are SQVTM and ANQGSEA. V lost 8 bases and J 7 bases, leaving 23 bases between the germline ends. This CDR3 is built from 15 residues. The CDR3 DNA reads as TGCAGCTCCCGAGGGTCAGAACAGGGAAGTGAAAAACTGTTTTTT. This sequence encodes CSSRGSEQGSEKLFF.

This chain connects TRBV7-8 to TRBJ2-1; 12 nucleotides line up with TRBD2. This CDR3 spans 17 amino acids. Germline V gene lookup returns CDR1 SGHVS and CDR2 FQNEAQ. After removal of 5 bases from V and 7 bases from J, the junction contained 12 bases not matched to a gene. CDR3 nucleotides: TGTGCCAGCAGCAGTGACCCGACTAGCGGGAGTGATAATGAGCAGTTCTTC. Amino acids: CASSSDPTSGSDNEQFF. Full variable domain (missing parts from reference TRBV7-8 and TRBJ2-1): GAGVSQSPRYKVAKRGQDVALRCDPISGHVSLFWYQQALGQGPEFLTYFQNEAQLDKSGLPSDRFFAERPEGSVSTLKIQRTQQEDSAVYLCASSSDPTSGSDNEQFFGPGTRLTVL.

The gene calls are TRBV6-5 and TRBJ1-5, with 7 positions matching TRBD1. The CDR3 totals 13 residues. V shed 6 bases and J 5 bases; nucleotides not matched to a gene: 4. Germline V lookup: CDR1 MNHEY, CDR2 SVGAGI. The CDR3 DNA is TGTGCCAGCAGCACAGGGGCCCATCAGCCCCAGCATTTT. Translated, it gives CASSTGAHQPQHF.

V and J are TRBV20-1 and TRBJ2-7; D unclear. CDR3 length: 13 residues. The V gene's germline CDR1 is DFQATT and CDR2 SNEGSKA (reference sequence). Trimming took off 3 bases at V and 2 bases at J, with 11 bases between the two ends. The CDR3 bases are TGCAGTGCTAGCCCTCGAGATCCCTACGAGCAGTACTTC. This translates into CSASPRDPYEQYF.

The rearrangement links TRBV4-1 to TRBJ1-2; D remains ambiguous. CDR1 MGHRA and CDR2 YSYEKL come from the germline V gene. The CDR3 is 16 residues long. V was clipped by 0 bases and J by 4 bases, with 15 bases between them. CDR3 loop: CASSQDSDSLIYGYTF. The CDR3 DNA sequence: TGCGCCAGCAGCCAAGATTCGGACTCCCTAATCTATGGCTACACCTTC.

The genes are TRBV4-3 and TRBJ1-4; TRBD1 agrees at 10 bases. V trimming: 1 base; J trimming: 13 bases; junction bases outside the gene matches: 3. Germline V gene sequence: CDR1 LGHNA, CDR2 YSLEER. This CDR3 is 13 amino acids long. CDR3 nucleotides: TGCGCCAGCAGCCAAGGTTGGGACAGGGGACTGTTTTTT. It encodes CASSQGWDRGLFF.

The gene calls are TRBV10-3 and TRBJ2-1; 9 bases are shared with TRBD2. V shed 8 bases, J shed 4 bases, and the junction held 3 bases outside the gene matches. There are 13 residues in the CDR3. The germline V gene has CDR1 ENHRY and CDR2 SYGVKD. CDR3 protein: CAIQLAGYNEQFF. As DNA, the CDR3 is TGTGCCATCCAACTAGCGGGTTACAATGAGCAGTTCTTC.

This chain joins TRBV7-9 and TRBJ2-7; 8 nucleotides line up with TRBD1. The J call may be faulty, since TRBJ2-5 better matches the DNA end. The CDR3 covers 16 residues. CDR1 and CDR2 (germline): SEHNR, FQNEAQ (reference sequence). The CDR3 DNA is TGTGCCAGCAACCTGGGACAGGAATTTCGGGGAGAGACCCAGTACTTC. Residues: CASNLGQEFRGETQYF.

J is TRBJ2-1 and V is TRBV27; no clear D. CDR1 and CDR2 (germline): MNHEY, SMNVEV (reference sequence). V was trimmed by 6 bases and J by 3 bases, leaving 12 bases between them. The CDR3 has 14 amino acids. The CDR3 protein is CASRGKGIYNEQFF. The CDR3, as DNA: TGTGCCAGCAGGGGGAAAGGAATCTACAATGAGCAGTTCTTC.

The J gene is TRBJ1-6, the V gene TRBV2, with D unclear. The CDR3 length is 13 residues. V was cut by 8 bases and J by 5 bases, with 10 bases left in between. The V gene's germline CDR1 is SNHLY and CDR2 FYNNEI. Written as DNA, the CDR3 is TGTGCCAGCGGAGAGACGCATAATTCACCCCTCCACTTT. Translated, it gives CASGETHNSPLHF.

V is TRBV7-2 and J is TRBJ2-3; D gene ambiguous. Trimming removed 1 base from V and 0 bases from J, with 11 bases in between. This CDR3 region has 16 residues. Germline CDR1 and CDR2: SGHTA and FQGNSA. The CDR3 DNA reads TGTGCCAGCAGCTTAGTAAACTTCTTAAGCACAGATACGCAGTATTTT. This codes for CASSLVNFLSTDTQYF.

The genes are TRBV20-1 and TRBJ2-7, with 7 bases lining up with TRBD1. The CDR3 has 13 residues. Germline V gene sequence: CDR1 DFQATT, CDR2 SNEGSKA (reference sequence). V dropped 8 bases and J dropped 3; count of bases not matched to a gene: 10. The chain's CDR3 is CSTTTGEYYEQYF. CDR3 coding DNA: TGCAGTACAACTACAGGGGAGTACTACGAGCAGTACTTC.

This chain uses TRBV28 with TRBJ2-3, with D unresolved. The CDR3 is 15 amino acids. V lost 0 bases, J lost 2 bases, and 9 bases lay in between. Germline CDR1 MDHEN, CDR2 SYDVKM. CDR3 region: CASSLWKRDTDTQYF. The DNA of the CDR3 is TGTGCCAGCAGTTTATGGAAGCGAGACACAGATACGCAGTATTTT.

The chain is built from TRBV11-2 and TRBJ2-1, with D possibly matching TRBD1 (5 bases). CDR3 length equals 15 residues. Germline V gene sequence: CDR1 SGHAT, CDR2 FQNNGV. Between the trimmed V and J ends, which lost 5 bases and 2 bases, there was a span of 13 bases. The CDR3 reads CASSPPWGPYNEQFF. For the CDR3, the DNA is TGTGCCAGCAGCCCCCCCTGGGGCCCCTACAATGAGCAGTTCTTC.

The chain carries TRBV7-9 and TRBJ1-1; D perhaps matches TRBD1 (6 bases). From germline, CDR1 is SEHNR and CDR2 FQNEAQ (reference sequence). The CDR3 has 15 residues. V was pared by 5 bases and J by 1 base, with 14 bases between. CDR3 DNA sequence: TGTGCCAGCAGCCCCAGGGGATCGGCGAACACTGAAGCTTTCTTT. Its protein is CASSPRGSANTEAFF. The whole variable domain, remainder taken from reference TRBV7-9 and TRBJ1-1, is DTGVSQNPRHKITKRGQNVTFRCDPISEHNRLYWYRQTLGQGPEFLTYFQNEAQLEKSRLLSDRFSAERPKGSFSTLEIQRTEQGDSAMYLCASSPRGSANTEAFFGQGTRLTVV.

This clonotype occurred a few times. This sequence joins TRBV12-3 or TRBV12-4 and TRBJ2-1, with 8 bases matching TRBD2. V was clipped by 3 bases and J by 3 bases; unmatched bases: 7. The CDR3 extends over 16 amino acids. The CDR3 DNA follows: TGTGCCAGCAGTTTGTTGTTTAGCGGGAACTACAATGAGCAGTTCTTC. Its protein product is CASSLLFSGNYNEQFF.

The CDR3 DNA is TGTGCCAGCAGTTTATTGCAGGGGGATGGCTACACCTTC. Translation gives CASSLLQGDGYTF. This chain links TRBV28 with TRBJ1-2; 7 nucleotides agree with TRBD1. CDR3 length equals 13 residues. The V and J ends lost 1 base and 6 bases, in that order; junction bases with no gene match: 2. Germline CDR1 reads MDHEN; CDR2 reads SYDVKM.

This chain links TRBV2 with TRBJ2-5; no clear D gene. V lost 6 bases to trimming and J lost 5 bases, with 10 bases between them. Per the germline V gene, CDR1 is SNHLY and CDR2 is FYNNEI. This CDR3 has 12 amino acids. CDR3 region: CASRWDKETQYF. CDR3 DNA sequence: TGTGCCAGCAGGTGGGATAAGGAGACCCAGTACTTC.

As concerns this clonotype: Just one base apart from a much larger clone, this may be a read error. The genes are TRBV20-1 and TRBJ1-1, with 9 positions matching TRBD1. J gave up 4 bases and V 4 bases, and 1 base lay outside the gene matches. Germline V gives CDR1 DFQATT, CDR2 SNEGSKA (reference sequence). The CDR3 is made up of 12 amino acids. CDR3 in DNA: TGCAGTGCTATACAGGGGGCCACTGAAGCTTTCTTT. Protein: CSAIQGATEAFF.

This clonotype was seen more than once but under ten times. The rearrangement uses TRBV13 and TRBJ2-5; TRBD2 might be the D (6 bases). The CDR3 is 14 amino acids. Between the trimmed V and J ends, which lost 5 bases and 3 bases, there was a span of 13 bases. Germline V gives CDR1 PRHDT, CDR2 FYEKMQ (reference sequence). The CDR3 here is CASSKDYGKETQYF. The CDR3 bases are TGTGCCAGCAGCAAGGACTATGGCAAAGAGACCCAGTACTTC.

This clonotype was seen only a few times. One end of the junction fails to match germline, which may point to a read error. V gene TRBV5-1 combines with J gene TRBJ2-2, with D perhaps TRBD2 (6 bases). This CDR3 has 15 amino acids. Germline-derived CDR1 and CDR2 are SGHRS and YFSETQ. The CDR3 coding sequence is TGTGCCAGCAGCCTGGAGGGCTCGAACACCGGGGAGCTGTTTTTT. Translation gives CASSLEGSNTGELFF. Combining the CDR3 with reference TRBV5-1 and TRBJ2-2 gives the whole variable domain KAGVTQTPRYLIKTRGQQVTLSCSPISGHRSVSWYQQTPGQGLQFLFEYFSETQRNKGNFPGRFSGRQFSNSRSEMNVSTLELGDSALYLCASSLEGSNTGELFFGEGSRLTVL.

The V call is TRBV27, the J call TRBJ2-3, with TRBD1 matching 7 bases. Losses at the gene ends were 3 bases for V and 0 bases for J; bases not matched to a gene: 6. The CDR3 spans 16 residues. Looked up from germline, CDR1 is MNHEY and CDR2 is SMNVEV (reference sequence). CDR3 in amino acids: CASSLGTALSTDTQYF. CDR3 nucleotide sequence: TGTGCCAGCAGTTTGGGGACAGCGCTGAGCACAGATACGCAGTATTTT.

The gene calls are TRBV2 and TRBJ2-2, with D unresolved. This CDR3 is 14 amino acids long. V was pared by 6 bases and J by 2 bases, with 10 bases between. Germline V lookup: CDR1 SNHLY, CDR2 FYNNEI. The CDR3 spells CASRGSPNTGELFF. CDR3 nucleotides: TGTGCCAGCAGGGGCAGCCCTAACACCGGGGAGCTGTTTTTT.

This chain uses TRBV25-1 with TRBJ2-3; D is undetermined. The germline V gene has CDR1 MGHDK and CDR2 SYGVNS. There are 13 residues in the CDR3. The V gene lost 4 bases and the J gene lost 5 bases, with 10 bases spanning the gap. CDR3 sequence (DNA): TGTGCCAGCAGTGCACGTATCTTAGATACGCAGTATTTT. Protein sequence: CASSARILDTQYF.

This clonotype was observed a few times. The rearrangement uses TRBV15 and TRBJ1-6, with TRBD1 matching 7 bases. Germline V gives CDR1 LNHNV, CDR2 YYDKDF (reference sequence). V trimming: 4 bases; J trimming: 9 bases; junction bases outside the gene matches: 12. The CDR3 runs 16 residues. CDR3 nucleotides: TGTGCCACCAGCACCCCGGGACAGCAAGTTCCTTCACCCCTCCACTTT. Translating gives CATSTPGQQVPSPLHF.